This is a list of T cell receptor beta chains from one sample in a study of blood T cells in healthy people across ages. MiXCR, run by TCRdb on the 5' RACE reads, gives a single entry per CDR3 protein. Here the sample spans 750,000 to 950,000 distinct CDR3 sequences, about 28% being singletons. The same sample was also used in a study of T cells of mothers and their children.

The sequenced sample was blood. These receptors were obtained from a woman aged 40 to 55 in good health. CDR3s include the opening cysteine and the closing phenylalanine or tryptophan. Each record gives: D gene, J gene, V gene, clone size, CDR3 protein, CDR3 DNA. The D gene is left open where the match is weak. Size values are once, few and many counts, or a class for expanded clones, and some rows have none.

TRBD1 | TRBJ2-3 | TRBV7-2 | - | CASSSRQGGVATDAQYF | TGTGCCAGCAGCTCCCGACAGGGTGGTGTTGCGACAGATGCGCAGTATTTT
TRBD2 | TRBJ2-5 | TRBV7-7 | many | CASSKAGVQETQYF | TGTGCTAGCAGTAAAGCGGGGGTACAAGAGACCCAGTACTTC
- | TRBJ1-2 | TRBV7-2 | - | CASSPRRNSANYGYTF | TGTGCCAGCAGCCCCCGACGGAACTCAGCTAACTATGGCTACACCTTC
TRBD1 | TRBJ1-2 | TRBV7-2 | many | CASSLTGGLGYTF | TGTGCCAGCAGCTTGACAGGGGGCCTTGGCTACACCTTC
TRBD1 | TRBJ2-7 | TRBV29-1 | - | CSVGGGRYEQYF | TGCAGCGTTGGAGGGGGCAGGTACGAGCAGTACTTC
- | TRBJ2-7 | TRBV28 | - | CASSSAPPPYEQYF | TGTGCCAGCAGTTCAGCCCCTCCCCCCTACGAGCAGTACTTC
- | TRBJ2-4 | TRBV5-4 | - | CASSWTKGGEQYF | TGTGCCAGCAGCTGGACTAAGGGGGGGGAGCAGTACTTC
TRBD1 | TRBJ1-4 | TRBV12-3/TRBV12-4 | - | CASSLLGTANEKLFF | TGTGCCAGCAGTTTACTTGGGACAGCTAATGAAAAACTGTTTTTT
- | TRBJ1-2 | TRBV5-1 | once | CASTREPLALANYGYTF | TGCGCCAGCACCAGAGAACCCTTAGCCCTTGCTAACTATGGCTACACCTTC
TRBD1 | TRBJ2-7 | TRBV7-2 | - | CVSSSPWTGRYEQYF | TGTGTCAGCAGCTCGCCCTGGACAGGCCGCTACGAGCAGTACTTC
TRBD1 | TRBJ1-2 | TRBV4-1 | - | CASGQERTGNYGYTF | TGCGCCAGCGGCCAAGAAAGGACAGGGAACTATGGCTACACCTTC
- | TRBJ1-1 | TRBV18 | - | CASSPMPAAEAFF | TGTGCCAGCTCACCAATGCCAGCTGCTGAAGCTTTCTTT
TRBD2 | TRBJ2-7 | TRBV10-3 | once | CAISEVSGGALRYEQYF | TGTGCCATCAGTGAAGTTAGCGGGGGGGCCCTTAGATACGAGCAGTACTTC
- | TRBJ2-5 | TRBV28 | - | CASSLYEGTSTQETQYF | TGTGCCAGCAGTTTATACGAAGGGACAAGTACCCAAGAGACCCAGTACTTC
- | TRBJ2-1 | TRBV7-6 | many | CASSLEGTNNEQFF | TGTGCCAGCAGCTTAGAGGGGACAAACAATGAGCAGTTCTTC
- | TRBJ1-1 | TRBV5-5 | few | CASSSQEVLNTEAFF | TGTGCCAGCAGCTCCCAGGAGGTTCTGAACACTGAAGCTTTCTTT
- | TRBJ2-7 | TRBV20-1 | many | CSAREWSPEQYF | TGCAGTGCTAGAGAGTGGTCCCCCGAGCAGTACTTC
TRBD1 | TRBJ1-4 | TRBV5-5 | many | CASSLDTGGGEKLFF | TGTGCCAGCAGCTTGGACACAGGGGGCGGTGAAAAACTGTTTTTT
TRBD1 | TRBJ2-7 | TRBV5-1 | many | CASSLDRGPYEQYF | TGCGCCAGCAGCTTGGACAGGGGGCCCTACGAGCAGTACTTC
TRBD2 | TRBJ2-5 | TRBV14 | - | CASSRTGTIRALNEQYF | TGTGCCAGCAGCCGGACCGGGACTATCAGGGCGCTAAATGAGCAGTACTTC
- | TRBJ1-1 | TRBV28 | - | CASTPSPLNTEAFF | TGTGCCAGCACCCCCAGCCCCTTGAACACTGAAGCTTTCTTT
- | TRBJ2-7 | TRBV6-5 | many | CASSYSGGQSLSYEQYF | TGTGCCAGCAGTTACTCGGGAGGTCAGAGCCTATCCTACGAGCAGTACTTC
- | TRBJ2-5 | TRBV4-2 | - | CASSQAGAPETQYF | TGTGCCAGCAGCCAAGCGGGGGCACCAGAGACCCAGTACTTC
- | TRBJ2-5 | TRBV7-9 | many | CASSPWSETQYF | TGTGCCAGCAGCCCCTGGAGTGAGACCCAGTACTTC
TRBD2 | TRBJ2-3 | TRBV7-2 | - | CASSFIAGFTDTQYF | TGTGCCAGCAGCTTTATAGCGGGGTTTACAGATACGCAGTATTTT
- | TRBJ1-5 | TRBV6-1 | few | CASSEDGSFNYQPQHF | TGTGCCAGCAGTGAAGATGGCTCCTTCAATTATCAGCCCCAGCATTTT
TRBD2 | TRBJ2-3 | TRBV6-4 | many | CASSDSSGGAPDTQYF | TGTGCCAGCAGTGACTCGAGCGGGGGGGCCCCAGATACGCAGTATTTT
TRBD2 | TRBJ2-7 | TRBV28 | - | CASSAPLAGSYNEQYF | TGTGCCAGCAGCGCCCCCCTAGCGGGCTCCTACAATGAGCAGTACTTC
TRBD1 | TRBJ2-1 | TRBV6-5 | once | CASSMPGTGRNEQFF | TGTGCCAGCAGTATGCCCGGGACAGGTCGCAATGAGCAGTTCTTC
- | TRBJ1-2 | TRBV20-1 | many | CSASEGSLYGYTF | TGCAGTGCTAGCGAGGGCTCCCTCTATGGCTACACCTTC
- | TRBJ1-1 | TRBV4-1 | - | CASSETLGANTEAIF | TGCGCCAGCAGCGAAACGTTAGGCGCGAACACTGAAGCTATCTTT
- | TRBJ1-1 | TRBV5-1 | - | CASSLELAGIRGAGEAFF | TGCGCCAGCAGCTTGGAATTGGCGGGTATAAGGGGCGCAGGTGAAGCTTTCTTT
- | TRBJ2-1 | TRBV12-3/TRBV12-4 | - | CASGFNSYNEQFF | TGTGCCAGCGGTTTTAACAGCTACAATGAGCAGTTCTTC
TRBD1 | TRBJ2-7 | TRBV7-9 | - | CASSPEGANSYEQYF | TGTGCCAGCAGCCCCGAGGGGGCGAACTCCTACGAGCAGTACTTC
TRBD1 | TRBJ2-7 | TRBV29-1 | - | CSVEGQSPYEQYF | TGCAGCGTTGAGGGACAGAGCCCCTACGAGCAGTACTTC
TRBD1 | TRBJ2-7 | TRBV29-1 | many | CSGTQGVEQYF | TGCAGCGGGACGCAGGGGGTCGAGCAGTACTTC
- | TRBJ1-2 | TRBV19 | - | CASSIASAYGYTF | TGTGCCAGTAGTATAGCCAGTGCCTATGGCTACACCTTC
- | TRBJ2-4 | TRBV9 | - | CASSALKVAILNEQYF | TGTGCCAGCAGCGCCCTCAAGGTGGCTATCTTGAATGAGCAGTACTTC
TRBD1 | TRBJ1-2 | TRBV4-2 | few | CASSQTTGEHYGYTF | TGTGCCAGCAGCCAAACGACAGGGGAACACTATGGCTACACCTTC
- | TRBJ2-5 | TRBV18 | few | CASPPQQKTQETQYF | TGTGCCAGCCCACCACAACAGAAGACACAAGAGACCCAGTACTTC
TRBD2 | TRBJ2-1 | TRBV5-1 | many | CASSPSTGGRVEQFF | TGCGCCAGCAGCCCCTCAACGGGGGGGCGTGTTGAGCAGTTCTTC
- | TRBJ1-2 | TRBV6-1 | - | CASLGDRTDYGYTF | TGTGCCAGCCTAGGTGACAGAACTGACTATGGCTACACCTTC
- | TRBJ2-7 | TRBV2 | many | CASTLPPYEQYF | TGTGCCAGCACCCTCCCCCCCTACGAGCAGTACTTC
TRBD1 | TRBJ2-7 | TRBV7-2 | many | CASSQDRGPTYEQYF | TGTGCCAGCAGCCAGGACAGGGGCCCCACCTACGAGCAGTACTTC
TRBD1 | TRBJ2-6 | TRBV6-4 | - | CASSDKGGAGTNVPTF | TGTGCCAGCAGTGACAAAGGGGGCGCAGGGACCAACGTCCCGACTTTC
TRBD1 | TRBJ2-1 | TRBV20-1 | - | CSIRTGPKQFF | TGCAGCATACGGACAGGGCCTAAGCAGTTCTTC
TRBD1 | TRBJ2-3 | TRBV15 | many | CATSRGDRRTDTQYF | TGTGCCACCAGCAGAGGGGACAGACGCACAGATACGCAGTATTTT
TRBD1 | TRBJ1-5 | TRBV28 | - | CAGRLDRGNQPQHF | TGTGCCGGCAGGCTGGACAGGGGTAATCAGCCCCAGCATTTT
- | TRBJ2-1 | TRBV11-1 | - | CASSLEIGGAYTEQFF | TGTGCCAGCAGCTTAGAAATTGGGGGGGCATACACTGAGCAGTTCTTC
TRBD2 | TRBJ2-7 | TRBV7-4 | - | CASNLSGGPSPYEQYF | TGTGCCAGCAACCTAAGCGGGGGGCCTTCTCCCTACGAGCAGTACTTC
- | TRBJ2-7 | TRBV11-2 | many | CASSSITMGEQYF | TGTGCCAGCAGCTCTATCACTATGGGGGAGCAGTACTTC
- | TRBJ2-7 | TRBV6-6 | many | CASSDGTRGFYEQYF | TGTGCCAGCAGTGACGGGACAAGGGGATTCTACGAGCAGTACTTC
- | TRBJ2-1 | TRBV5-1 | few | CASSHQEARAYNEQFF | TGCGCCAGCAGCCACCAGGAGGCCAGGGCCTACAATGAGCAGTTCTTC
- | TRBJ2-7 | TRBV19 | few | CASSIQQGLYYEQYF | TGTGCCAGTAGTATCCAGCAGGGGCTCTACTACGAGCAGTACTTC